The 18 T cell receptor beta chains presented below share a single source sample, sequenced in a study of T cell responses to AZD1222 COVID-19 vaccine (dated by TCRdb to the early 2020s). The time point tag for this specimen amounts to: baseline before first vaccination. Libraries were constructed by the immunoSEQ multiplex PCR assay. This is the immuneACCESS table as TCRdb keeps it, with only in-frame sequences that have V and J called. A part of the clones is gone; compared with another copy, unresolved V genes explain less than half, and the rest is unexplained. This sample has more than 90,000 clones in its table, and approximately 84% of those were observed once. Clones ranked in the top ten supply 9.4% of the sample. The input for sequencing was peripheral blood, taken on day 0 of AZD1222 vaccination. These receptor sequences come from an adult in good health.

The rearrangement uses TRBV5-6 and TRBJ2-7; a weak D match, TRBD2 (6 bases). The CDR3 is 14 amino acids. CDR1 is SGHDT, CDR2 YYEEEE, per germline. The V gene lost 4 bases and the J gene lost 2 bases, with 13 bases spanning the gap. In DNA, the CDR3 is TGTGCCAGCAGCCCCGGAGGAGGGGCCTACGAGCAGTACTTC. Translating gives CASSPGGGAYEQYF.

This clone was detected only a few times. The V gene is TRBV5-1, the J gene TRBJ1-6; 9 bases agree with TRBD1. The germline gives CDR1 SGHRS, CDR2 YFSETQ. The length of the CDR3 is 16 residues. V dropped 2 bases and J dropped 5; count of bases not matched to a gene: 5. CDR3 residues: CASSLNGQGNNSPLHF. CDR3 sequence (DNA): TGCGCCAGCAGCTTAAACGGACAGGGGAATAATTCACCCCTCCACTTT.

This chain links TRBV29-1 with TRBJ1-4; weak D call: TRBD1 (5 bases). CDR1 is SQVTM and CDR2 is ANQGSEA in the germline V gene. The V end lost 0 bases, the J end lost 7 bases, and 12 bases lay between the germline ends. This CDR3 contains 14 residues. The CDR3 protein is CSVEESRAGEKLFF. CDR3 bases: TGCAGCGTTGAAGAATCCAGGGCGGGTGAAAAACTGTTTTTT. The full variable domain, rest sourced from reference TRBV29-1 and TRBJ1-4, is SAVISQKPSRDICQRGTSLTIQCQVDSQVTMMFWYRQQPGQSLTLIATANQGSEATYESGFVIDKFPISRPNLTFSTLTVSNMSPEDSSIYLCSVEESRAGEKLFFGSGTQLSVL.

The CDR3 sequence: CASTQRYSGNTIYF. CDR3 sequence (DNA): TGTGCCAGCACCCAGCGCTACTCTGGAAACACCATATATTTT. The rearrangement links TRBV3-1 (or the pseudogene TRBV3-2) to TRBJ1-3; D is unclear. Trimming removed 7 bases from V and 0 bases from J, with 10 bases in between. The CDR3 totals 14 residues. The germline CDR1 and CDR2 sequences are LGHDT and YNNKEL (reference sequence).

This chain uses TRBV30 with TRBJ1-1, with no clear D. Germline V gives CDR1 GTSNPN, CDR2 SVGIG (reference sequence). This CDR3 is 14 amino acids long. Trimming cost V 7 bases and J 0 bases, with 15 bases left between them. The CDR3 spells CASTPPVMNTEAFF. DNA for the CDR3: TGTGCCTCCACCCCCCCAGTTATGAACACTGAAGCTTTCTTT. The variable domain in full, completed from reference TRBV30 and TRBJ1-1, reads SQTIHQWPATLVQPVGSPLSLECTVEGTSNPNLYWYRQAAGRGLQLLFYSVGIGQISSEVPQNLSASRPQDRQFILSSKKLLLSDSGFYLCASTPPVMNTEAFFGQGTRLTVV.

This clone was seen more than once but under ten times. The chain combines TRBV27 with TRBJ2-3, with 8 bases that match TRBD1. CDR3 length: 14 residues. Germline V gene lookup returns CDR1 MNHEY and CDR2 SMNVEV (reference sequence). V lost 6 bases, J lost 4 bases, and 6 bases stayed unmatched. The CDR3 bases are TGTGCCAGCAGCCCAGGGGGCCCGGCAGATACGCAGTATTTT. Translated: CASSPGGPADTQYF.

The rearrangement links TRBV27 to TRBJ2-2; D remains ambiguous. Germline values: CDR1 MNHEY, CDR2 SMNVEV (reference sequence). Trimming removed 5 bases at V and 4 bases at J, with 17 bases between. This CDR3 spans 16 amino acids. The CDR3 DNA is TGTGCCAGCAGTCAGAATGGTGGCAGACTCACCGGGGAGCTGTTTTTT. Encoded protein: CASSQNGGRLTGELFF.

The chain uses TRBV4-3 and TRBJ1-3; 9 bases align to TRBD1. V shed 0 bases, J shed 1 base, and the junction held 4 bases outside the gene matches. Germline V gives CDR1 LGHNA, CDR2 YSLEER. This CDR3 has 17 residues. Written as DNA, the CDR3 is TGCGCCAGCAGCCAAGATATGACAGGGGGTTCTGGAAACACCATATATTTT. Protein product: CASSQDMTGGSGNTIYF.

The chain recombines TRBV19 with TRBJ1-5; D is unclear. The CDR3 extends over 14 amino acids. Germline CDR1 is LNHDA and CDR2 is SQIVND (reference sequence). Trimming removed 1 base at V and 9 bases at J, with 13 bases between. CDR3 DNA sequence: TGTGCCAGTAGTATAGGGCACATGGGAAGGCCCCAGCATTTT. The encoded protein is CASSIGHMGRPQHF.

This chain links TRBV7-2 with TRBJ1-1; D gene uncertain. The CDR3 spans 12 residues. Trimming removed 1 base from V and 4 bases from J, with 4 bases in between. Germline V lookup: CDR1 SGHTA, CDR2 FQGNSA. For the CDR3, the DNA is TGTGCCAGCAGCTTAGTCGTCACTGAAGCTTTCTTT. Its protein product is CASSLVVTEAFF.

The rearrangement uses TRBV11-2 and TRBJ1-1; D unclear. The germline gives CDR1 SGHAT, CDR2 FQNNGV. The CDR3 covers 14 residues. Trimming removed 5 bases from V and 4 bases from J, with 14 bases in between. The CDR3 DNA is TGTGCCAGCAGCCCCCCACTAGGGAGCACTGAAGCTTTCTTT. It translates to CASSPPLGSTEAFF.

The chain recombines TRBV6-1 with TRBJ1-5; D gene ambiguous. Germline loops: CDR1 MNHNS, CDR2 SASEGT. V was pared by 1 base and J by 0 bases, with 4 bases between. The CDR3 consists of 14 residues. In DNA form, the CDR3 reads TGTGCCAGCAGTGAAGTTAGTAGCAATCAGCCCCAGCATTTT. Its protein product is CASSEVSSNQPQHF.

The chain combines TRBV7-9 with TRBJ2-2; 7 nucleotides line up with TRBD2. CDR1 and CDR2 from the germline V gene are SEHNR and FQNEAQ (reference sequence). The length of the CDR3 is 16 residues. V gave up 4 bases and J gave up 0 bases; unmatched junction bases: 5. DNA for the CDR3: TGTGCCAGCAGCTGGATAGCGGGCACGAACACCGGGGAGCTGTTTTTT. Its translation: CASSWIAGTNTGELFF.

This chain's CDR3 is CASRNRGIGELFF. The CDR3, as DNA: TGTGCCAGCAGGAACAGGGGGATCGGGGAGCTGTTTTTT. The chain links TRBV5-8 to TRBJ2-2; TRBD1 matches at 8 bases. Germline CDR1 reads SGHTS; CDR2 reads YDEGEE. The trim removed 5 bases at V and 7 bases at J, leaving 4 bases unmatched. CDR3 length: 13 residues.

J is TRBJ2-1 and V is TRBV11-2; D perhaps matches TRBD2 (6 bases). V was clipped by 5 bases and J by 6 bases, with 17 bases between them. Per the germline V gene, CDR1 is SGHAT and CDR2 is FQNNGV. This CDR3 comprises 15 residues. CDR3: CASSRWRGEGNEQFF. The CDR3 DNA reads as TGTGCCAGCAGCCGCTGGAGGGGAGAGGGCAATGAGCAGTTCTTC. Full variable domain (rest looked up from reference TRBV11-2 and TRBJ2-1): EAGVAQSPRYKIIEKRQSVAFWCNPISGHATLYWYQQILGQGPKLLIQFQNNGVVDDSQLPKDRFSAERLKGVDSTLKIQPAKLEDSAVYLCASSRWRGEGNEQFFGPGTRLTVL.

CDR3 sequence (DNA): TGTGCCAGCAGCTTTGGGGCGGAGCCCCAGCATTTT. This sequence encodes CASSFGAEPQHF. The rearrangement uses TRBV7-2 and TRBJ1-5, with TRBD1 as a possible D gene (5 bases). Deletions cut 3 bases from V and 8 bases from J, with 8 bases between. The CDR3 sequence is 12 residues long. Germline V gene lookup returns CDR1 SGHTA and CDR2 FQGNSA.

V gene TRBV6-5 combines with J gene TRBJ2-7; TRBD2 matches at 7 bases. CDR1 and CDR2 from the germline V gene are MNHEY and SVGAGI. There are 15 residues in the CDR3. V dropped 2 bases and J dropped 1; count of bases not matched to a gene: 5. CDR3 nucleotide sequence: TGTGCCAGCAGTTACAGCGGGGTAGGATCCTACGAGCAGTACTTC. Translation gives CASSYSGVGSYEQYF.

The chain carries TRBV2 and TRBJ2-7; TRBD2 matches 8 bases. Germline V lookup: CDR1 SNHLY, CDR2 FYNNEI. This CDR3 has 15 residues. V shed 4 bases, J shed 2 bases, and the junction held 7 bases outside the gene matches. The CDR3 loop reads CASSALGGGTYEQYF. The CDR3 DNA reads as TGTGCCAGCAGTGCCTTAGGCGGGGGGACCTACGAGCAGTACTTC.